This T cell receptor (beta chain) was identified during a study of blood T cell repertoires in COVID-19. Sequencing was performed with immunoSEQ multiplex PCR; in TCRdb, only in-frame clones are kept and a portion is missing. The sample includes approximately 160,000 clones, around 81% of them seen just once. The germline V gene has CDR1 SEHNR and CDR2 FQNEAQ (reference sequence). The CDR3 totals 14 residues. V was pared by 4 bases and J by 8 bases, with 7 bases of the junction left unmatched. The sequenced sample was peripheral blood. This TCR came from a man in his 70s who had recovered from COVID-19. The chain recombines TRBV7-9 with TRBJ1-2; 10 bases are shared with TRBD1. As DNA, the CDR3 is TGTGCCAGCAGCTCAACCGGGACAGGGGTAGGCTACACCTTC. Its protein is CASSSTGTGVGYTF.